These 15 T cell receptor beta chains came from one sample sequenced in a study of blood T cell repertoires in COVID-19. Only in-frame clones appear in the TCRdb table, and some are missing; sequencing was by immunoSEQ multiplex PCR. The sample has some 460,000 clones; 70% to 90% are singletons. Sequenced sample: PBMCs or T cells enriched from blood (not recorded which). These receptors originate from a woman aged 18-30 years with acute COVID-19.

This chain connects TRBV11-2 to TRBJ1-1, with 8 bases fitting TRBD1. This CDR3 is built from 15 residues. V trimming: 3 bases; J trimming: 5 bases; junction bases outside the gene matches: 8. Germline V gene sequence: CDR1 SGHAT, CDR2 FQNNGV. The CDR3 nucleotides are TGTGCCAGCAGCTTTCGCAGGGGGCTGAGGACTGAAGCTTTCTTT. Translated: CASSFRRGLRTEAFF.

V usage is TRBV21-1 and J usage is TRBJ1-1. TRBV21-1 counts as a pseudogene. The length of the CDR3 is 16 residues. The DNA for the CDR3 is TGTGCCAGCACCCGATACCGGGACCGGGGGGATACTGAAGCTTTCTTT. It encodes CASTRYRDRGDTEAFF.

The CDR3 here is CASSQGTSNQPQHF. CDR3 in DNA: TGTGCCAGCAGCCAGGGGACGAGCAATCAGCCCCAGCATTTT. V gene TRBV2 combines with J gene TRBJ1-5; D possibly corresponds to TRBD1 (6 bases). Deletions cut 6 bases from V and 1 base from J, with 10 bases between. The germline V gene has CDR1 SNHLY and CDR2 FYNNEI. This CDR3 has 14 amino acids.

This clone was recorded at least ten times. The chain links TRBV3-1 (or the pseudogene TRBV3-2) to TRBJ2-2, with TRBD2 as a possible D gene (7 bases). The germline V gene has CDR1 LGHDT and CDR2 YNNKEL (reference sequence). The V end was cut by 0 bases, the J end by 5 bases, with 16 bases between. CDR3 length equals 17 residues. Here the CDR3 DNA reads TGTGCCAGCAGCCAAGATTTCGAGGGGGGGTATACCGGGGAGCTGTTTTTT. It translates to CASSQDFEGGYTGELFF.

This CDR3 reads CASSRTSGMSSYNEQFF. DNA of the CDR3: TGTGCCAGCAGTCGGACTAGCGGGATGAGCTCCTACAATGAGCAGTTCTTC. J is TRBJ2-1 and V is TRBV6-2 or TRBV6-3; 12 bases fit TRBD2. The CDR3 is 17 amino acids. After removal of 5 bases from V and 0 bases from J, the junction contained 5 bases not matched to a gene. In germline, CDR1 is MNHEY, CDR2 SVGEGT.

The CDR3 is CASSEGTSGNNEQFF. In DNA, the CDR3 is TGTGCCAGCAGTGAAGGGACTAGCGGGAACAATGAGCAGTTCTTC. The V gene is TRBV2, the J gene TRBJ2-1; 12 bases map to TRBD2. The germline gives CDR1 SNHLY, CDR2 FYNNEI. The CDR3 is 15 amino acids. The V segment lost 1 base and the J segment 5 bases; nucleotides outside the gene matches: 0.

V gene TRBV5-1 combines with J gene TRBJ2-2; no clear D. The germline V gene encodes CDR1 SGHRS and CDR2 YFSETQ. The CDR3 consists of 12 residues. The germline V and J ends were trimmed by 4 bases and 5 bases, with 6 bases remaining between them. The chain's CDR3 is CASSVTTGELFF. For the CDR3, the DNA is TGCGCCAGCAGCGTCACAACCGGGGAGCTGTTTTTT.

This chain connects TRBV7-2 to TRBJ1-3, with D tentatively TRBD1 (6 bases). This CDR3 spans 14 amino acids. V lost 1 base, J lost 7 bases, and 11 bases lay in between. CDR1 SGHTA and CDR2 FQGNSA come from the germline V gene. For the CDR3, the DNA is TGTGCCAGCAGCTTAGGGCCGGACAGCAACACCATATATTTT. As protein: CASSLGPDSNTIYF.

This CDR3 reads CASSPTRGGHSNQPQHF. The CDR3 DNA sequence: TGTGCCAGCAGCCCAACGAGGGGGGGACACAGCAATCAGCCCCAGCATTTT. The chain couples TRBV7-2 to TRBJ1-5; D might be TRBD1 (6 bases). The CDR3 has 17 residues. CDR1 is SGHTA, CDR2 FQGNSA, per germline. Trimming left V 5 bases short and J 1 base short, with 18 bases between.

This chain connects TRBV5-4 to TRBJ2-7; D not resolved. V was cut by 5 bases and J by 0 bases, with 6 bases left in between. Germline loops: CDR1 SGHNT, CDR2 YYREEE (reference sequence). This CDR3 has 12 amino acids. The CDR3 loop reads CASRSNSYEQYF. The CDR3, as DNA: TGTGCCAGCAGATCCAACTCCTACGAGCAGTACTTC.

This clone is a singleton in its sample. The rearrangement links TRBV29-1 to TRBJ1-1; tentative D call: TRBD1 (6 bases). CDR1 SQVTM and CDR2 ANQGSEA come from the germline V gene. Trimming took 7 bases from V and 1 from J, leaving 10 bases between them. The CDR3 has 12 residues. CDR3 residues: CSAQGTNTEAFF. The CDR3 nucleotides read TGCAGCGCCCAGGGGACGAACACTGAAGCTTTCTTT.

This clone came up a few times. The rearrangement joins TRBV7-2 to TRBJ1-4, with D unresolved. CDR3 length: 13 residues. V was shortened by 1 base and J by 8 bases, with 8 bases between the two germline ends. CDR1 and CDR2 (germline): SGHTA, FQGNSA. CDR3 bases: TGTGCCAGCAGCTTAGGGGGAGCAGAAAAACTGTTTTTT. Its translation: CASSLGGAEKLFF.

This chain joins TRBV12-3 or TRBV12-4 and TRBJ2-4, with D perhaps TRBD2 (6 bases). Trimming cost V 5 bases and J 3 bases, with 8 bases left between them. This CDR3 contains 13 residues. The DNA of the CDR3 is TGTGCCAGCAGTGTGGGACTCAAAAACATTCAGTACTTC. This gives the protein CASSVGLKNIQYF.

This chain links TRBV4-1 with TRBJ2-5; D is unclear. The V gene's germline CDR1 is MGHRA and CDR2 YSYEKL. The CDR3 has 15 residues. The V gene lost 8 bases and the J gene lost 5 bases, with 21 bases spanning the gap. The CDR3 DNA sequence: TGCGCCAGCCATAACGGAATCGACGGCGGCGAGACCCAGTACTTC. It specifies CASHNGIDGGETQYF.

The gene calls are TRBV9 and TRBJ2-1; weak D call: TRBD1 (6 bases). Germline CDR1 is SGDLS and CDR2 is YYNGEE. CDR3 length: 16 residues. V was clipped by 0 bases and J by 3 bases, with 13 bases between them. The DNA of the CDR3 is TGTGCCAGCAGCGTAGGTGGGACACACAACTACAATGAGCAGTTCTTC. Protein: CASSVGGTHNYNEQFF.